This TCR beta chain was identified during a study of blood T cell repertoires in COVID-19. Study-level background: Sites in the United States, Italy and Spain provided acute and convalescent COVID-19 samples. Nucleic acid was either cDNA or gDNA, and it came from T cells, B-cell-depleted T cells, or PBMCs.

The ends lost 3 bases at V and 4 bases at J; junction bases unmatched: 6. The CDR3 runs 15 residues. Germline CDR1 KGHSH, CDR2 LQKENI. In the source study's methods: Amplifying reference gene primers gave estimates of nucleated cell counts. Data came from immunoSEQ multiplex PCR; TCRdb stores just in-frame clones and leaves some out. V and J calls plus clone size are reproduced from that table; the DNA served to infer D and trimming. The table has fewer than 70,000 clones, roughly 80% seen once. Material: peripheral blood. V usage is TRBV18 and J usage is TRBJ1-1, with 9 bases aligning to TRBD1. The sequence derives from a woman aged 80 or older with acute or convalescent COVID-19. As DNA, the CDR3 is TGTGCCAGCTCACCTGCGGGACAGGGAGGCACTGAAGCTTTCTTT. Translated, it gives CASSPAGQGGTEAFF.